Each of the 11 T cell receptor beta chains below was sequenced from the same sample in a study. Cells sorted as Tregs were CD4+, CD25+ and CD127-/low. TCRdb analysed the 5' RACE reads with MiXCR anew, one entry per CDR3 protein. The sample holds fewer than 50,000 distinct CDR3 sequences; 22% are singletons and the top ten take around 4.5%. Sample: Tregs sorted from a lymph node. Receptor source: a female donor with breast cancer.

As regards this clonotype: Being one base from a much bigger clone, this may be a read error. The CDR3 does not close with the conserved phenylalanine or tryptophan, likely indicating a read error. The rearrangement links TRBV12-3 or TRBV12-4 to TRBJ2-7; 7 bases map to TRBD1. The length of the CDR3 is 14 residues. V shed 7 bases, J shed 1 base, and the junction held 7 bases outside the gene matches. This CDR3 reads CASNGQDQSYEQYL. In DNA form, the CDR3 reads TGTGCCAGCAATGGACAGGACCAATCCTACGAGCAGTACCTC.

The sample holds a few counts of this clonotype. The chain combines TRBV11-2 with TRBJ2-7, with a tentative D call TRBD1 (6 bases). The V end was cut by 3 bases, the J end by 0 bases, with 12 bases between. The germline gives CDR1 SGHAT, CDR2 FQNNGV. This CDR3 contains 15 residues. The CDR3 sequence is CASSFLRGSSYEQYF. DNA for the CDR3: TGTGCCAGCAGCTTCCTCAGGGGATCCTCCTACGAGCAGTACTTC.

This clonotype was counted at least ten times. CDR3 protein: CASRSNTEAFF. For the CDR3, the DNA is TGTGCCAGCAGATCGAACACTGAAGCTTTCTTT. This chain links TRBV6-5 with TRBJ1-1, with unresolved D. This CDR3 has 11 residues. CDR1 MNHEY and CDR2 SVGAGI come from the germline V gene. V lost 6 bases, J lost 1 base, and 3 bases lay in between.

In its sample, this clonotype was seen a few times. The chain combines TRBV2 with TRBJ2-3; the match to TRBD1 covers 8 bases. V gave up 3 bases and J gave up 0 bases; unmatched junction bases: 8. The length of the CDR3 is 17 residues. Germline V CDR1 and CDR2: SNHLY, FYNNEI. CDR3 region: CASSEGQGASSTDTQYF. CDR3 sequence (DNA): TGTGCCAGCAGTGAGGGCCAGGGGGCGTCTAGCACAGATACGCAGTATTTT.

This clonotype appeared many times. The V and J genes are TRBV27 and TRBJ2-2; no firm D call. Looked up from germline, CDR1 is MNHEY and CDR2 is SMNVEV (reference sequence). CDR3 size: 12 residues. The V end lost 4 bases, the J end lost 7 bases, and 7 bases lay between the germline ends. CDR3 loop: CASSYWGGELFF. CDR3 nucleotides: TGTGCCAGCAGTTACTGGGGCGGGGAGCTGTTTTTT.

This clonotype appeared many times. V gene TRBV28 combines with J gene TRBJ2-5, with unresolved D. V shed 3 bases and J shed 5 bases, with 10 bases lying between them. Germline loops: CDR1 MDHEN, CDR2 SYDVKM. The CDR3 extends over 13 amino acids. This CDR3 reads CASSFSVRETQYF. CDR3 sequence (DNA): TGTGCCAGCAGTTTTTCGGTGCGTGAGACCCAGTACTTC.

This clonotype was seen ten or more times. V gene TRBV3-1 combines with J gene TRBJ1-1; D is uncertain. The CDR3 consists of 13 residues. V dropped 2 bases and J dropped 11 bases, with 15 bases sitting between them. CDR1 and CDR2 from the germline V gene are LGHDT and YNNKEL (reference sequence). The DNA of the CDR3 is TGTGCCAGCAGCCAACCTGGACCCGACCGGGCTTTCTTT. Its translation: CASSQPGPDRAFF.

This clonotype has a handful of counts. V and J are TRBV5-1 and TRBJ2-7, with 7 bases that match TRBD1. After removal of 4 bases from V and 0 bases from J, the junction contained 7 bases not matched to a gene. The germline gives CDR1 SGHRS, CDR2 YFSETQ. There are 15 residues in the CDR3. As DNA, the CDR3 is TGCGCCAGCAGCCCCCGGGACAGAGTCTCCTACGAGCAGTACTTC. As protein: CASSPRDRVSYEQYF.

This clonotype appeared once. The chain joins TRBV12-3 or TRBV12-4 to TRBJ1-1; D is perhaps TRBD1 (6 bases). V was pared by 6 bases and J by 7 bases, with 18 bases between. The CDR3 runs 14 residues. The CDR3 sequence is CASSHRTESGEAFF. For the CDR3, the DNA is TGTGCCAGCAGCCACCGGACAGAAAGTGGTGAAGCTTTCTTT.

A note on this clonotype: A much larger clone differs by one base, so this may be a read error. CDR3 amino acids: CACSSTDRAEQYF. The CDR3 DNA reads TGTGCCTGCAGTTCGACGGACAGGGCCGAGCAGTACTTC. The chain carries TRBV6-5 and TRBJ2-7; 8 bases agree with TRBD1. The CDR3 runs 13 residues. The germline CDR1 and CDR2 sequences are MNHEY and SVGAGI.

In its sample, this clonotype was seen many times. The V gene is TRBV6-1, the J gene TRBJ1-3; D perhaps matches TRBD1 (5 bases). Trimming pared 2 bases from V and 4 bases from J, leaving 18 bases between. Per the germline V gene, CDR1 is MNHNS and CDR2 is SASEGT. CDR3 length: 17 residues. CDR3 sequence: CASSESPTGGPGNTIYF. The CDR3 DNA reads TGTGCCAGCAGTGAATCGCCGACGGGGGGACCGGGAAACACCATATATTTT.